One TCR beta chain is described in this entry. This clonotype was counted a few times. It has no known antigen specificity. It has no much larger one-base neighbor in the sample; base qualities were not kept. To prepare the library, RT-PCR was applied. Sequencing relied on an Illumina HiSeq 2500. TCRdb reprocessing: public reads trimmed at Q25 with fastp, clones called with MiXCR, in-frame beta chains kept. Every distinct CDR3 protein forms one entry, paired with its most common genes and DNA. A total of a few hundred thousand distinct CDR3 sequences appear in this sample, 21% of them only once. Approximately 10% of the sample rests with the top ten. The junction shows trimming of 6 bases on V and 13 bases on J, plus 28 bases between the germline ends. The germline V gene gives CDR1 as MDHEN and CDR2 as SYDVKM. The cysteine opens and the phenylalanine closes a CDR3 of 16 amino acids. The kept DNA is CDR3 alone, 48 bases in frame from the first base.

The data derive from a study of response to subunit inactivated influenza vaccine listed by TCRdb under 2018. At the level of the whole study: Deep quantitative profiling of the T cell receptor repertoire was used in the study to follow responses to a trivalent subunit inactivated influenza vaccine.

Overall study outcomes, separate from this receptor: It was suggested by the authors that each seasonal influenza vaccination may recruit only a limited number of new T cells.

Sequenced here: PBMCs from blood, sampled approximately 20 months after vaccination. The TCR originated in a man in his fifties or sixties who received an inactivated influenza vaccine. Donor details come from another sample of the same person, matched by shared clones. Recombination connected TRBV28 to TRBJ2-1; TRBD2 is a weak D gene call, 6 bases matching. The CDR3 corresponds to CASRVDFAGQAIVQFF. In nucleotides, the sequence is TGTGCCAGCAGGGTCGACTTTGCGGGGCAAGCCATAGTTCAGTTCTTC. This CDR3, with the reference TRBV28 and TRBJ2-1 proteins standing in past its ends, gives the full variable domain DVKVTQSSRYLVKRTGEKVFLECVQDMDHENMFWYRQDPGLGLRLIYFSYDVKMKEKGDIPEGYSVSREKKERFSLILESASTNQTSMYLCASRVDFAGQAIVQFFGPGTRLTVL.